The clone carrying this TCR beta chain showed up many times. What it binds is not known. TCRdb passed the RT-PCR reads through MiXCR, listing each CDR3 protein once. Among 600,000 to 700,000 distinct CDR3 sequences, around 15% were seen once, and the ten largest hold approximately 7.6%. The sample belongs to a study of response to subunit inactivated influenza vaccine. The study's findings and limits: Authors suggested that a seasonal influenza vaccination recruits few new T cells each time.

The germline V gene encodes CDR1 SGHDN and CDR2 FVKESK. This CDR3 is built from 14 residues. Trimming removed 5 bases from V and 0 bases from J, with 9 bases in between. The rearrangement joins TRBV14 to TRBJ2-3; a possible D gene is TRBD2 (5 bases). The starting material was PBMCs from blood, obtained about 14 days before vaccination. This sequence was found in a man aged 50-60 years who received an inactivated influenza vaccine. CDR3 coding DNA: TGTGCCAGCAGCGATAGCGCGAGCACAGATACGCAGTATTTT. Its protein product is CASSDSASTDTQYF.